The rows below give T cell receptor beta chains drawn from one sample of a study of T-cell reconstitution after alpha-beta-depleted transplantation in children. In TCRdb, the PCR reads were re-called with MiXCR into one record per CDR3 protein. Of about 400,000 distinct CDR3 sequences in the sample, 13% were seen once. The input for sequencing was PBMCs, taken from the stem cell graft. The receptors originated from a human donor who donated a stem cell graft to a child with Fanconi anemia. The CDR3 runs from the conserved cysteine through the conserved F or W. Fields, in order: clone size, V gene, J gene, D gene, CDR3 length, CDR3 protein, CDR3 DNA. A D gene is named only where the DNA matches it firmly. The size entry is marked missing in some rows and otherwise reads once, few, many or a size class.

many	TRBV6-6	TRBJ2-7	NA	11	CASSHHYEQYF	TGTGCCAGCAGCCACCACTACGAGCAGTACTTC
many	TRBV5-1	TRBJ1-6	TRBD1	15	CASSLEGARNSPLHF	TGCGCCAGCAGCTTGGAGGGGGCGCGAAATTCACCCCTCCACTTT
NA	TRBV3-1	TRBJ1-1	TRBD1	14	CASINRQGAREAFF	TGTGCCAGCATAAATCGACAGGGGGCAAGGGAAGCTTTCTTT
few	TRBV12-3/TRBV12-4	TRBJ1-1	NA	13	CASNQLGGTEAFF	TGTGCCAGCAACCAACTCGGGGGGACTGAAGCTTTCTTT
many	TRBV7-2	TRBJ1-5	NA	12	CASSLLSQPQHF	TGTGCCAGCAGCTTATTAAGTCAGCCCCAGCATTTT
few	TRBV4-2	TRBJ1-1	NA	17	CASSSLTVRWTNTEAFF	TGTGCCAGCAGCTCCTTGACCGTACGATGGACCAACACTGAAGCTTTCTTT
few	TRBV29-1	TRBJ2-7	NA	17	CSVGGGRSTAPSYEQYF	TGCAGCGTTGGAGGGGGACGATCCACCGCCCCCTCCTACGAGCAGTACTTC
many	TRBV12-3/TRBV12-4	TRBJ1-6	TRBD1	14	CASSRTGDNSPLHF	TGTGCCAGCAGTCGGACAGGGGATAATTCACCCCTCCACTTT
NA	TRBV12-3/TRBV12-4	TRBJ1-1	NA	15	CASSSSGGVNTEAFF	TGTGCCAGCAGTTCCTCCGGGGGGGTGAACACTGAAGCTTTCTTT
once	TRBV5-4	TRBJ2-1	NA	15	CASSSPPRGVNEQFF	TGTGCCAGCAGCTCCCCACCCCGAGGGGTCAATGAGCAGTTCTTC
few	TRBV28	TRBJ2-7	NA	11	CASSFVYEQYF	TGTGCCAGCAGTTTTGTCTACGAGCAGTACTTC
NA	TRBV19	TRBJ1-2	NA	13	CASTEGGTLLVRF	TGTGCCAGTACCGAGGGGGGGACACTCCTCGTTCGTTTC
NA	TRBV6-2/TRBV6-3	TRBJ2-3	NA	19	CASSTGLPRAGPSTDTQYF	TGTGCCAGCAGTACAGGGCTACCTCGGGCAGGGCCTAGCACAGATACGCAGTATTTT
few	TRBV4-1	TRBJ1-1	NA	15	CASTPPGARNTEAFF	TGCGCCAGCACTCCCCCGGGGGCCCGGAACACTGAAGCTTTCTTT
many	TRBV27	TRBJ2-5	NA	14	CASSSRGGGETQYF	TGTGCCAGCAGTTCTCGAGGGGGAGGAGAGACCCAGTACTTC
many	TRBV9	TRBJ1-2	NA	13	CASSVADEGGYTF	TGTGCCAGCAGCGTAGCAGATGAAGGAGGCTACACCTTC
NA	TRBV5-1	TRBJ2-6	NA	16	CASSRTGISGANVLTF	TGCGCCAGCAGTCGCACAGGGATCTCTGGGGCCAACGTCCTGACTTTC
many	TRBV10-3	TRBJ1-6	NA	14	CAISEPNYNSPLHF	TGTGCCATCAGTGAGCCGAACTATAATTCACCCCTCCACTTT
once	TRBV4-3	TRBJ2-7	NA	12	CASSQAGDEQYF	TGCGCCAGCAGCCAAGCAGGGGACGAGCAGTACTTC
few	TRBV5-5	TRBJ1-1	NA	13	CASSSAPNTEAFF	TGTGCCAGCAGCTCCGCCCCGAACACTGAAGCTTTCTTT
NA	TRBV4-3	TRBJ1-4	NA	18	CASSQDDVVGALGEKLFF	TGCGCCAGCAGCCAAGACGACGTTGTCGGGGCACTTGGCGAAAAACTGTTTTTT
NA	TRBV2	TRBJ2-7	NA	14	CASSEDQPEVEQYF	TGTGCCAGCAGTGAGGACCAGCCGGAGGTCGAGCAGTACTTC
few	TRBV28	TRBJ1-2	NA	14	CASSLGSRIYGYTF	TGTGCCAGCAGTTTAGGGTCTAGAATCTATGGCTACACCTTC
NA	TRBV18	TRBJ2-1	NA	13	CASSPTSEYEQFF	TGTGCCAGCTCCCCTACTAGTGAGTATGAGCAGTTCTTC
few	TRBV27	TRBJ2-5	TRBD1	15	CASSKRQGVGETQYF	TGTGCCAGCAGTAAACGACAGGGGGTCGGGGAGACCCAGTACTTC
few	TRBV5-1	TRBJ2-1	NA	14	CASSQGGIFDEQFF	TGCGCCAGCAGCCAGGGGGGGATCTTCGATGAGCAGTTCTTC
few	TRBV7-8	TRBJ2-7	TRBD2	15	CASSLARDYSYEQYF	TGTGCCAGCAGCTTAGCGCGGGACTACTCCTACGAGCAGTACTTC
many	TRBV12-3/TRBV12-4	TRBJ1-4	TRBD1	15	CASSYRQGRNEKLFF	TGTGCCAGCAGCTACAGACAGGGTCGAAATGAAAAACTGTTTTTT